This TCR beta chain was captured by sequencing in a study of blood T cells in healthy people across ages. Study-level results: Estimates of diversity drawn from one million T cells were considered underestimates. The long-lived group displayed more naive CD4+ cells, plus higher diversity, than the aged donors did.

V dropped 7 bases and J dropped 3 bases, with 6 bases sitting between them. This CDR3 region has 12 residues. Ten milliliters of peripheral blood were drawn from each donor. Per individual sample, total RNA of at least 5 micrograms was extracted. It was with a sample-barcoded 5' primer and a J-beta primer mix that a second PCR of roughly 6 to 12 cycles was run. TCRdb processed the 5' RACE reads anew with MiXCR; each CDR3 protein has one entry. Of about 1,400,000 distinct CDR3 sequences listed, approximately 63% were seen once; the top ten hold over 5.5%. Turning to this clonotype: The antigen remains unidentified.

Specimen: blood. V and J are TRBV12-3 or TRBV12-4 and TRBJ2-2; D unclear. The sequence was obtained from a man aged 18 to 29 in good health. CDR3 protein: CASTQDTGELFF. CDR3 coding DNA: TGTGCCAGCACCCAAGACACCGGGGAGCTGTTTTTT.